This TCR beta chain was observed in a study of identical twins (TCRdb year 2016). About the study as a whole: TCR alpha and beta repertoires from monozygotic twins, unrelated adults of various ages and cord blood were deep-sequenced to test whether fetal clonotypes persist. To rule out contamination, the twin experiments were replicated at different times with different library preparation protocols.

Remarks on this clonotype: Its antigen is not yet known. Base qualities are not at hand, and no much larger clone is one base apart.

Beyond this particular receptor, the publication reports: Fewer insertions were carried by abundant cord blood beta clonotypes, a similar but weaker trend appeared in young adult naive repertoires, and no such trend appeared in memory repertoires. Excess twin sharing in beta out-of-frame sequences was weaker because fewer shared sequences lowered the signal-to-noise ratio. Because the same donors could not be followed over many years, conclusions were based on cross-sectional statistical analysis. In monozygotic twins, recombination models systematically underestimated out-of-frame TCR alpha sharing, but the models matched the sharing seen between unrelated individuals. Compared with coincidental sharing between unrelated individuals, out-of-frame TCR alpha sequences shared between twins had an excess of sequences with low generation probability. Invariant T cells such as MAIT and iNKT could partly confound zero-insertion analyses, although diverse VJ usage argued against such confounding for most clonotypes.

Every donor in the study was a healthy Caucasian. Library prep was done by 5' RACE. The listed sequencing device is Illumina HiSeq 2000. Template switching introduced a universal primer binding site; the final cDNA contained a unique molecular identifier, enabling accurate counting of TCR cDNA molecules. Specific primers in the conserved constant-segment region were used to synthesize first-strand cDNA for TCR alpha and beta chains. To control for contamination, every cDNA library was double barcoded, receiving both a SMART-Mk sample barcode and Illumina barcodes. TruSeq adapter sequences and Illumina sample barcodes were added in two successive PCR steps. TCR alpha and beta cDNA libraries were sequenced on the Illumina HiSeq platform with custom primers. Per the authors' processing: Raw reads were processed with MiGEC to extract unique molecular identifiers, and MiXCR was used to determine CDR3 positions. Recombination models were inferred per individual with the repgenHMM and IGoR tools using an EM algorithm. Shared clonotype analysis was performed with the tcR package in R, normalizing sharing by the product of cloneset sizes. To study raw recombination free of thymic and clonal selection effects, out-of-frame nonproductive sequences were analyzed. The public reads were reanalyzed by TCRdb: fastp trimming at Q25, MiXCR alignment, in-frame beta chains only. Entries are consolidated by CDR3 protein sequence, retaining the most common genes and DNA. TCRdb assigned the V and J calls; the authors' analysis was not used. The sample profile shows around 1.7 million distinct CDR3 sequences; 25% to 35% of them were found once. The ten largest clones add up to more than 0.25% of the sample.

From its cysteine to its phenylalanine, the CDR3 spans 17 amino acids. The kept DNA is CDR3 alone, 51 bases in frame from the first base. As encoded in the germline V gene (reference sequence), CDR1 is DFQATT while CDR2 is SNEGSKA. V is pruned by 0 bases and J by 0 bases, leaving 7 bases of the junction without a gene match. Sequencing input: cord blood. The TCR sequence derives from a newborn girl in good health. Rearrangement joined TRBV20-1 to TRBJ2-7, with 11 junctional bases fitting TRBD2. This receptor has the CDR3 CSARDPRLAGPSYEQYF. The bases are TGCAGTGCTAGAGATCCCCGACTAGCGGGGCCCTCCTACGAGCAGTACTTC.